The source of this T cell receptor beta chain is a study of blood T cell repertoires in COVID-19. Study-level background: Spain, Italy and the United States supplied samples that represented acute and convalescent COVID-19. PBMCs, B-cell-depleted T cells, or T cells provided the cDNA or gDNA that made up the material.

The germline V gene has CDR1 MNHEY and CDR2 SVGAGI. V was clipped by 6 bases and J by 6 bases, with 14 bases between them. The CDR3 runs to 13 residues. In the authors' methods: Nucleated cell counts were estimated from reference gene primer amplification. TCRdb's table, derived via immunoSEQ multiplex PCR, lists solely in-frame clones and lacks some. The DNA was the basis for D and trimming; V, J and clone size are from that table. The sample comprises approximately 160,000 clones, about 85% of which are singletons, and roughly 1.1% rests with the top ten. The sequenced sample was peripheral blood. This sequence joins TRBV6-5 and TRBJ1-2; D gene ambiguous. The clonotype was recovered from a man aged 55 to 69 who had recovered from COVID-19. The CDR3 protein is CASRMGPGNGYTF. The CDR3 nucleotides are TGTGCCAGCAGGATGGGCCCGGGGAATGGCTACACCTTC.